What follows is one TCR beta chain and its context. Its specificity is unknown. The sample belongs to a study of T-cell memory formation after mild COVID-19. Whole-study context: TCR clusters showed largely donor specificity. Overall study findings and caveats: Pre-infection memory harbored some responding clones, suggesting cross-reactive memory joined. Clones that contracted from day 15 to 85 were balanced CD4/CD8, while later expanders leaned CD4+.

The germline V gene has CDR1 SGHVS and CDR2 FNYEAQ. Trimming took 4 bases from V and 0 from J, leaving 13 bases between them. The CDR3 runs 15 residues. From 5'RACE with constant-segment primers came TCR alpha and TCR beta cDNA libraries that carried sample barcodes and UMIs. TCRdb called the 5' RACE reads again in MiXCR, with one record for every CDR3 protein. The sample has over 300,000 distinct CDR3 sequences; 20% to 25% are singletons. V usage is TRBV7-6 and J usage is TRBJ2-7; D call uncertain. The sample taken for sequencing was PBMCs or a T cell subset sorted from them (not recorded which). The clonotype comes from a man aged 18 to 30 who had mild COVID-19 (a few samples of this study predate the infection). Cell type and time point are not known. The CDR3 protein is CASSYRASFSYEQYF. The CDR3 nucleotides are TGTGCCAGCAGCTACCGGGCCTCTTTCTCCTACGAGCAGTACTTC.